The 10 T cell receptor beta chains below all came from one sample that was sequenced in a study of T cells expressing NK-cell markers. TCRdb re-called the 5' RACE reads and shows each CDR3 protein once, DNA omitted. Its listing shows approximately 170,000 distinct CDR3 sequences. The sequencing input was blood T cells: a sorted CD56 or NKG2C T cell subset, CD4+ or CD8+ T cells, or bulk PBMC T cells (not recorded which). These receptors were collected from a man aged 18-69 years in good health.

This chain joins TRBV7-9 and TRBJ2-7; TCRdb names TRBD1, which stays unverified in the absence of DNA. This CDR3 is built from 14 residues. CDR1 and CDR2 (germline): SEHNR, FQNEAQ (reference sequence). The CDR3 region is CASSWGQMTYEQYF.

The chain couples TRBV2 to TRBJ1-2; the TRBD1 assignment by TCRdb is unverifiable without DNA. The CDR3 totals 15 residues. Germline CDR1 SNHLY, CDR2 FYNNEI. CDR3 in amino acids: CASTTKEEGAYGYTF.

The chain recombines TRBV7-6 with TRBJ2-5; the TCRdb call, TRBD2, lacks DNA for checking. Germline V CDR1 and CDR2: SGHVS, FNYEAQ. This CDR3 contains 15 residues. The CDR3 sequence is CASSLGFSGKETQYF.

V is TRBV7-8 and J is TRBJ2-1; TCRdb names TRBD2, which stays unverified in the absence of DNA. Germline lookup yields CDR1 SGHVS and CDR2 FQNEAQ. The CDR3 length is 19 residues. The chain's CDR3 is CASSSRTSGGPVSHNEQFF.

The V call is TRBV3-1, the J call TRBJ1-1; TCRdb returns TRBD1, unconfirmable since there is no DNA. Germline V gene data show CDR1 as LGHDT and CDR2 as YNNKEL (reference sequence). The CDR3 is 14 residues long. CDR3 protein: CASSRQGGNTEAFF.

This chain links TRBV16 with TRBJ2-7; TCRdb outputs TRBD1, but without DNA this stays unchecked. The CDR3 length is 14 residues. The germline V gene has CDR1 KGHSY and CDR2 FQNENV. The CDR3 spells CASSQAGGLDEQYF.

The CDR3 sequence is CASSGKGPYNEQFF. V usage is TRBV25-1 and J usage is TRBJ2-1; the D call of TRBD1 rests on TCRdb alone, since no DNA is present to check it. Germline CDR1 and CDR2: MGHDK and SYGVNS. There are 14 residues in the CDR3.

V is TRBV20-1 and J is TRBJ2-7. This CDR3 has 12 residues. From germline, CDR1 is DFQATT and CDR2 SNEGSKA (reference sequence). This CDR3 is CSLHPQAHEQYF.

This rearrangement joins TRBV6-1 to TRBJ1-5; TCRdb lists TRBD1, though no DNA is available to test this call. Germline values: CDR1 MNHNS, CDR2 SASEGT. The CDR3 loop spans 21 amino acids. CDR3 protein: CASSEIIFMGTGPASNQPQHF.

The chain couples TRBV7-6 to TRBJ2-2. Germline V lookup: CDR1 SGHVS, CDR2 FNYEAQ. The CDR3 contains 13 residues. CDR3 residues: CASSLVLPGELFF.